This TCR beta chain is drawn from a study of blood T cells in healthy people across ages. About the research overall: Template switching captured about one barcoded beta molecule per two T cells.

Remarks on this clonotype: Its specificity is unknown.

A second PCR, run for about 7 to 11 cycles, used a sample-barcoded 5' primer plus a J-beta primer mix. Every single cDNA molecule received a tag from a template-switch adaptor with 12 random nucleotides. TCRdb fed the 5' RACE reads into MiXCR, producing one record per CDR3 protein. In the table there are approximately 580,000 distinct CDR3 sequences, more than 20% of which are singletons. The CDR3 is made up of 13 amino acids. Trimming shortened V by 6 bases and J by 0 bases, and 8 bases separated the two germline ends. Germline lookup yields CDR1 SEHNR and CDR2 FQNEAQ (reference sequence). Extractions gave at least 5.5 micrograms of total RNA per sample. Findings of the study overall: There were more naive CD4+ cells and higher diversity in long-lived donors than in aged donors.

These data also formed part of another study, on T cells of mothers and their children.

This rearrangement joins TRBV7-9 to TRBJ2-5; TRBD2 is a possible D gene (5 bases). The source of this sequence is a boy younger than 18 in good health. The sequenced sample was blood. CDR3 region: CASRAGDQETQYF. The CDR3 DNA reads TGTGCCAGCAGGGCCGGGGACCAAGAGACCCAGTACTTC.